These 24 T cell receptor beta chains were all obtained from the same sample, sequenced in a study of cytomegalovirus exposure and HLA in healthy donors. Profiling relied on immunoSEQ multiplex PCR, and the TCRdb table lists in-frame clones only, not all of them. The sample has more than 45,000 clones, around 94% seen once; the top ten hold over 2%. Sequencing was carried out using PBMCs. These receptors originate from a man in his late teens or twenties in good health and CMV-seronegative.

The genes are TRBV7-2 and TRBJ2-5; 7 nucleotides line up with TRBD1. This CDR3 is built from 13 residues. With V trimmed by 5 bases and J by 4 bases, 4 bases remained unmatched. Germline V CDR1 and CDR2: SGHTA, FQGNSA. The CDR3 DNA reads TGTGCCAGCAGCGCCGACAGGGCAGAGACCCAGTACTTC. Protein: CASSADRAETQYF.

The rearrangement uses TRBV15 and TRBJ2-1; 10 bases map to TRBD2. V lost 1 base to trimming and J lost 0 bases; unmatched junction nucleotides: 3. The CDR3 is 17 amino acids. Germline-derived CDR1 and CDR2 are LNHNV and YYDKDF (reference sequence). The CDR3 loop is CATSRGAGGSSYNEQFF. CDR3 in DNA: TGTGCCACCAGCAGAGGAGCGGGAGGGAGCTCCTACAATGAGCAGTTCTTC.

V gene TRBV5-1 combines with J gene TRBJ2-5; 13 bases are shared with TRBD2. The CDR3 has 16 residues. With 4 bases clipped from V and 1 base from J, the junction kept 4 bases outside the gene matches. Looked up from germline, CDR1 is SGHRS and CDR2 is YFSETQ. Here the CDR3 DNA reads TGCGCCAGCAGCCCGGGACTAGCGGGACTCCAAGAGACCCAGTACTTC. It translates to CASSPGLAGLQETQYF.

The rearrangement uses TRBV27 and TRBJ2-1; 7 positions match TRBD2. With V trimmed by 1 base and J by 0 bases, 6 bases remained unmatched. The germline V gene encodes CDR1 MNHEY and CDR2 SMNVEV (reference sequence). This CDR3 is 17 amino acids long. The CDR3 nucleotides are TGTGCCAGCAGTTTATTTGCCGGCGGGAGCTCCTACAATGAGCAGTTCTTC. Protein product: CASSLFAGGSSYNEQFF.

CDR3 sequence (DNA): TGCGCCAGCAGCCAAGACTTTAGCTCCTACAATGAGCAGTTCTTC. It codes for CASSQDFSSYNEQFF. This chain connects TRBV4-1 to TRBJ2-1; D call uncertain. This CDR3 is built from 15 residues. V gave up 0 bases and J gave up 0 bases, with 6 bases separating them. Per the germline V gene, CDR1 is MGHRA and CDR2 is YSYEKL.

This clone was recorded once. V is TRBV2 and J is TRBJ1-1; 7 bases fit TRBD1. Trimming took 7 bases from V and 5 from J; bases not matched to a gene: 4. The CDR3 contains 12 residues. The germline gives CDR1 SNHLY, CDR2 FYNNEI. The CDR3 bases are TGTGCCAGCATCGAACAGGGGACTGAAGCTTTCTTT. It codes for CASIEQGTEAFF.

This sequence joins TRBV27 and TRBJ1-1; tentatively, D is TRBD1 (6 bases). The CDR3 is 16 residues long. V was clipped by 4 bases and J by 0 bases, with 15 bases between them. The germline CDR1 and CDR2 sequences are MNHEY and SMNVEV (reference sequence). CDR3 protein: CASSSLQGPLNTEAFF. The CDR3 coding sequence is TGTGCCAGCAGTTCATTACAGGGCCCCCTGAACACTGAAGCTTTCTTT.

The V gene is TRBV20-1, the J gene TRBJ2-5; TRBD1 aligns across 7 bases. J gave up 5 bases and V 4 bases, and 1 base lay outside the gene matches. The CDR3 runs 11 residues. Germline assignment: CDR1 DFQATT and CDR2 SNEGSKA (reference sequence). CDR3 residues: CSAMTGETQYF. The CDR3 bases are TGCAGTGCTATGACAGGGGAGACCCAGTACTTC.

This clone was counted once. The chain combines TRBV29-1 with TRBJ1-2; D is possibly TRBD1 (6 bases). V was pared by 2 bases and J by 4 bases, with 11 bases between. In germline, CDR1 is SQVTM, CDR2 ANQGSEA. The CDR3 consists of 13 residues. CDR3 protein: CSVERQEAYGYTF. The CDR3 nucleotides read TGCAGCGTTGAACGACAGGAGGCCTATGGCTACACCTTC.

The rearrangement links TRBV9 to TRBJ1-2, with a possible D match to TRBD1 (6 bases). Trimming left V 3 bases short and J 1 base short, with 10 bases between. The length of the CDR3 is 14 residues. CDR1 is SGDLS and CDR2 is YYNGEE in the germline V gene. In DNA form, the CDR3 reads TGTGCCAGCAGCGAGGGACACAATAACTATGGCTACACCTTC. Its translation is CASSEGHNNYGYTF.

The genes are TRBV9 and TRBJ2-7; 10 nucleotides line up with TRBD1. Germline V gives CDR1 SGDLS, CDR2 YYNGEE. J gave up 6 bases and V 3 bases, and 12 bases lay outside the gene matches. The CDR3 is 16 amino acids. The CDR3 DNA is TGTGCCAGCAGCGACCCCACCGGACAGGGGGGCGGCGAGCAGTACTTC. Protein: CASSDPTGQGGGEQYF.

The CDR3 DNA is TGTGCCAGTAGCTTTAGGATGGGCTTTGTTAAGAGCTCCTACAATGAGCAGTTCTTC. It translates to CASSFRMGFVKSSYNEQFF. The chain employs TRBV19 and TRBJ2-1; unclear D gene. V lost 6 bases, J lost 0 bases, and 24 bases lay in between. This CDR3 is built from 19 residues. Germline loops: CDR1 LNHDA, CDR2 SQIVND (reference sequence).

The chain couples TRBV27 to TRBJ2-7; 10 bases are a match to TRBD2. CDR1 is MNHEY, CDR2 SMNVEV, per germline (reference sequence). CDR3 length equals 15 residues. Trimming cost V 5 bases and J 0 bases; bases outside gene matches: 4. Here the CDR3 DNA reads TGTGCCAGCAGTAGGACTAGCGGTCTCTCCTACGAGCAGTACTTC. Its translation is CASSRTSGLSYEQYF.

This CDR3 reads CASSPTSGRGTDTQYF. The CDR3 nucleotides read TGTGCCAGCAGCCCCACTAGCGGGAGGGGCACAGATACGCAGTATTTT. The V and J genes are TRBV7-2 and TRBJ2-3, with 13 bases aligning to TRBD2. Germline V gene sequence: CDR1 SGHTA, CDR2 FQGNSA. This CDR3 is 16 amino acids long. V lost 5 bases to trimming and J lost 1 base; unmatched junction nucleotides: 3.

This rearrangement joins TRBV7-6 to TRBJ2-5; 7 nucleotides agree with TRBD2. The CDR3 is 17 amino acids. V shed 3 bases and J 3 bases; nucleotides not matched to a gene: 13. Germline V gene sequence: CDR1 SGHVS, CDR2 FNYEAQ. The chain's CDR3 is CASSFGAAAGVEETQYF. DNA of the CDR3: TGTGCCAGCAGCTTTGGGGCGGCGGCGGGAGTCGAAGAGACCCAGTACTTC.

This clone appeared a single time. The rearrangement uses TRBV19 and TRBJ2-3; 8 bases are shared with TRBD2. CDR1 is LNHDA, CDR2 SQIVND, per germline (reference sequence). This CDR3 is 15 amino acids long. J gave up 3 bases and V 3 bases, and 5 bases lay outside the gene matches. For the CDR3, the DNA is TGTGCCAGTAGTATTACGGGAGGGAGGACAGATACGCAGTATTTT. Residues: CASSITGGRTDTQYF. The variable domain in full, completed from reference TRBV19 and TRBJ2-3, reads DGGITQSPKYLFRKEGQNVTLSCEQNLNHDAMYWYRQDPGQGLRLIYYSQIVNDFQKGDIAEGYSVSREKKESFPLTVTSAQKNPTAFYLCASSITGGRTDTQYFGPGTRLTVL.

This sequence joins TRBV5-1 and TRBJ2-4; 11 bases map to TRBD1. The V gene end was trimmed by 3 bases and the J gene end by 9 bases; junction bases not matched to a gene: 2. CDR3 length: 13 amino acids. CDR1 is SGHRS and CDR2 is YFSETQ in the germline V gene. CDR3 loop: CASSSGTGGIQYF. In DNA, the CDR3 is TGCGCCAGCAGCTCAGGGACAGGGGGCATTCAGTACTTC.

The V gene is TRBV28, the J gene TRBJ1-1, with D possibly matching TRBD1 (5 bases). CDR3 length equals 13 residues. The V end was cut by 6 bases, the J end by 2 bases, with 10 bases between. Germline V gene lookup returns CDR1 MDHEN and CDR2 SYDVKM. The CDR3 DNA follows: TGTGCCAGCAGGTGGGGGGGAAACACTGAAGCTTTCTTT. It is translated as CASRWGGNTEAFF.

This chain connects TRBV11-2 to TRBJ2-7; D is possibly TRBD2 (6 bases). The germline gives CDR1 SGHAT, CDR2 FQNNGV. V was cut by 3 bases and J by 0 bases, with 12 bases left in between. This CDR3 is 15 amino acids long. The CDR3 protein is CASSFGLALSYEQYF. The DNA for the CDR3 is TGTGCCAGCAGCTTCGGGCTAGCGCTCTCCTACGAGCAGTACTTC.

The chain is built from TRBV11-2 and TRBJ1-3; unclear D gene. V lost 0 bases, J lost 0 bases, and 6 bases lay in between. Germline lookup yields CDR1 SGHAT and CDR2 FQNNGV. CDR3 length: 15 amino acids. CDR3 in DNA: TGTGCCAGCAGCTTAGATCCCAGCTCTGGAAACACCATATATTTT. Protein: CASSLDPSSGNTIYF.

The V gene is TRBV7-3, the J gene TRBJ2-3; D unresolved. CDR3 size: 15 residues. Trimming pared 5 bases from V and 1 base from J, leaving 13 bases between. CDR1 and CDR2 from the germline V gene are SGHTA and FQGTGA. The CDR3 is CASSPEVGGTDTQYF. The DNA for the CDR3 is TGTGCCAGCAGCCCCGAGGTCGGAGGCACAGATACGCAGTATTTT.

The chain carries TRBV7-9 and TRBJ2-7; tentatively, D is TRBD2 (7 bases). This CDR3 is built from 16 residues. Deletions cut 5 bases from V and 4 bases from J, with 21 bases between. The germline CDR1 and CDR2 sequences are SEHNR and FQNEAQ (reference sequence). The CDR3 bases are TGTGCCAGCAGCCCCCTCTCCCTAGGGGGGGGATACGAGCAGTACTTC. Protein sequence: CASSPLSLGGGYEQYF.

This clone came up once. CDR3 loop: CASSQAEREGRGELFF. Written as DNA, the CDR3 is TGTGCCAGCAGCCAAGCGGAGCGGGAGGGCCGCGGGGAGCTGTTTTTT. The rearrangement links TRBV4-2 to TRBJ2-2; 10 nucleotides align to TRBD2. The CDR3 has 16 amino acids. Per germline, CDR1 LGHNA and CDR2 YNFKEQ. The V and J ends lost 1 base and 7 bases, in that order; junction bases with no gene match: 6.

V and J are TRBV28 and TRBJ2-2; 11 nucleotides match TRBD2. The CDR3 is 17 amino acids. Trimming at V came to 5 bases and at J to 0 bases, leaving 5 bases not matched to a gene. Per germline, CDR1 MDHEN and CDR2 SYDVKM. CDR3 DNA sequence: TGTGCCAGCAGTCCACTAGCGGGAGTCCCGAACACCGGGGAGCTGTTTTTT. Amino acids: CASSPLAGVPNTGELFF.